This T cell receptor beta chain derives from a study of blood T cell repertoires in COVID-19. The germline gives CDR1 LGHNA, CDR2 YNFKEQ. The CDR3 runs to 14 residues. The V end lost 0 bases, the J end lost 3 bases, and 9 bases lay between the germline ends. This clone was seen a single time. Generated by immunoSEQ multiplex PCR, the TCRdb table keeps only in-frame clones and is missing some. Among roughly 150,000 clones listed, around 87% were seen once. The chain joins TRBV4-2 to TRBJ2-7, with D possibly TRBD2 on 5 matching bases. This receptor was identified in a woman older than 75 with COVID-19, enrolled during active disease. The specimen was peripheral blood. For the CDR3, the DNA is TGTGCCAGCAGCCAAGAACAGCGGAACTACGAGCAGTACTTC. This translates into CASSQEQRNYEQYF.